This is a list of T cell receptor beta chains from one sample in a study of regulatory T cells in long-lasting Graves disease. Each CDR3 protein gets one entry after TCRdb re-called the multiplex PCR reads with MiXCR. Here the sample spans 350,000 to 500,000 distinct CDR3 sequences, roughly 17% being singletons. This sample also belongs to another study, concerning T cells in Graves' hyperthyroidism and ophthalmopathy.

Source: peripheral blood mononuclear cells (PBMCs), taken at new diagnosis, from a patient treated with antithyroid drugs. Source of these receptors: a woman between 18 and 29 years old with Graves disease. Both conserved end residues are part of each CDR3. The order of the fields is D gene, V gene, clone size, J gene, CDR3 DNA, CDR3 protein. D genes are given only for firm matches. Clone size is shown for a subset of rows, as once, few, many or a class of expanded clone.

>.|TRBV18|many|TRBJ2-5
TGTGCCAGCTCACCGGACGGGGAGACCCAGTACTTC
CASSPDGETQYF
>TRBD1|TRBV20-1|many|TRBJ2-7
TGCAGTGCTAGAGCAACAGGGGCCGACGAGCAGTACTTC
CSARATGADEQYF
>.|TRBV19|few|TRBJ1-2
TGTGCCACCGAGACGAATTTCGCTAGTGGCTACACCTTC
CATETNFASGYTF
>TRBD2|TRBV20-1|many|TRBJ2-3
TGCAGTGCGAACAAGCGGGAGGGGTACACAGATACGCAGTATTTT
CSANKREGYTDTQYF
>.|TRBV20-1|many|TRBJ1-1
TGCAGTGCTAGAGGACAGGCGAACACTGAAGCTTTCTTT
CSARGQANTEAFF
>TRBD2|TRBV11-3|few|TRBJ2-2
TGTGCCAGCAGCTTAGATCTAAGGGCACGGGAGGCGCCGGGCACCGGGGAGCTGTTTTTT
CASSLDLRAREAPGTGELFF
>TRBD1|TRBV30|many|TRBJ1-5
TGTGCCTCCTCAGGGGGTAGCCAGCCCCAGCATTTT
CASSGGSQPQHF
>.|TRBV6-1|many|TRBJ1-1
TGTGCCAGCAGATTGTATCGGACTGCTATGAACACTGAAGCTTTCTTT
CASRLYRTAMNTEAFF
>TRBD1|TRBV7-2|few|TRBJ2-1
TGTGCCAGCACACCCGGGGGGACAGGGGTTATCCGGGAGCAGTTCTTC
CASTPGGTGVIREQFF
>.|TRBV13|many|TRBJ1-2
TGTGCCAGCAGCTTAGGACCAACGGGGATGGATGGCTACACCTTC
CASSLGPTGMDGYTF
>TRBD1|TRBV28|.|TRBJ1-4
TGTGCCAGCAGTGGACAGGAGGGGGCGACTAATGAAAAACTGTTTTTT
CASSGQEGATNEKLFF
>TRBD1|TRBV28|many|TRBJ2-4
TGTGCCAGCAGTACCCCCGGACAGGGTGGCATTCAGTACTTC
CASSTPGQGGIQYF
>.|TRBV7-7|few|TRBJ2-5
TGTGCTAGCAGCTTAGCCCCGGCGGGGTCGATGCCTGAGACCCAGTACTTC
CASSLAPAGSMPETQYF
>.|TRBV3-1|many|TRBJ1-2
TGTGCCAGCAGCCAAGGAGGCTATGGCTACACCTTC
CASSQGGYGYTF
>TRBD2|TRBV28|many|TRBJ2-2
TGTGCCAGCAGTTTGGGACTAGGCGCAACCGGGGAGCTGTTTTTT
CASSLGLGATGELFF
>.|TRBV6-1|many|TRBJ2-7
TGTGCCAGCAGTGCTATTGACAGAACCTACGAGCAGTACTTC
CASSAIDRTYEQYF
>.|TRBV7-2|few|TRBJ1-2
TGTGCCAGCAGCTTATTGGGGGACGGCTACACCTTC
CASSLLGDGYTF
>TRBD1|TRBV19|.|TRBJ2-1
TGTGCCAGTAGTAAGCCGGGACAGGCTTATGAGCAGTTCTTC
CASSKPGQAYEQFF